This T cell receptor beta chain derives from a study of cytomegalovirus exposure and HLA in healthy donors. The study, taken as a whole, reports: Later on, an analysis found that several of the most significant clusters appeared to be linked to common viral pathogens, which included parvovirus B19. The dataset shows that most TCR sequences were rare, while some public TCRs occurred in many donors. As a later analysis revealed, the rate of TCR association differed by HLA locus, with DRB1 most and HLA-C fewest. Reported performance of the classifier showed diagnosis of cytomegalovirus status with high specificity and sensitivity.

PCR primers comprised 60 Vbeta and 13 Jbeta primers. Sequencing was performed with immunoSEQ multiplex PCR; in TCRdb, only in-frame clones are kept and a portion is missing. This repertoire comprises around 58,000 clones; its ten largest clones make up around 10%. Details on this clone: Its antigen remains unidentified.

Trimming took off 5 bases at V and 2 bases at J, with 6 bases between the two ends. CDR3 length equals 12 residues. CDR1 is MDHEN and CDR2 is SYDVKM in the germline V gene. V gene TRBV28 combines with J gene TRBJ1-2, with a possible D match to TRBD1 (5 bases). The material sequenced was PBMCs. The clonotype comes from a man aged 45-65 years in good health and CMV-seropositive. In DNA, the CDR3 is TGTGCCAGCAGTGCAGGGAACTATGGCTACACCTTC. Its translation is CASSAGNYGYTF.